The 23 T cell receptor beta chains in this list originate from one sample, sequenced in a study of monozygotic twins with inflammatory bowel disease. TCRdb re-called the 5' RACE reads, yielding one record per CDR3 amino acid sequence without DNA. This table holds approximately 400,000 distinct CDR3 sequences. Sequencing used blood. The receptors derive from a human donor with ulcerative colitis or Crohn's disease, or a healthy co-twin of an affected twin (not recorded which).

The CDR3 loop is CASRLVQRGVSEEQYF. The chain combines TRBV12-2 with TRBJ2-7; TCRdb selects TRBD2, and the lack of DNA leaves this call unchecked. TRBV12-2 is tagged as a pseudogene. The CDR3 covers 16 residues.

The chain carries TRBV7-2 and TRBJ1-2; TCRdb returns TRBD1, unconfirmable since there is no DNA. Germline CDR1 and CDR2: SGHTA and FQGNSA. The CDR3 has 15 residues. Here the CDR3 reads CASSFDWTGTYGYTF. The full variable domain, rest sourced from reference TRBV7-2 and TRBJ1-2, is GAGVSQSPSNKVTEKGKDVELRCDPISGHTALYWYRQSLGQGLEFLIYFQGNSAPDKSGLPSDRFSAERTGGSVSTLTIQRTQQEDSAVYLCASSFDWTGTYGYTFGSGTRLTVV.

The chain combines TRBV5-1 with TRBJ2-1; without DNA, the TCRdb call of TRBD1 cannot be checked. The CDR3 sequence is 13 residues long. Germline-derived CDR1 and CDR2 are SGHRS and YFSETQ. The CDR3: CASSLEGAGEQFF.

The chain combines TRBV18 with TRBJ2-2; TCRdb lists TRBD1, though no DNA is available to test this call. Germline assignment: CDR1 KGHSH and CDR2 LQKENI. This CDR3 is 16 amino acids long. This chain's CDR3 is CASSPTRDGYTGELFF.

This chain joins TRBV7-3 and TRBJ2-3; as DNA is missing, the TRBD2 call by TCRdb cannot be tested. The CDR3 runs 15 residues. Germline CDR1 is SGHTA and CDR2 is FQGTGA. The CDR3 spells CASSPQAGSTDTQYF. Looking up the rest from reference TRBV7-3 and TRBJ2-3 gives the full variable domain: GAGVSQTPSNKVTEKGKYVELRCDPISGHTALYWYRQSLGQGPEFLIYFQGTGAADDSGLPNDRFFAVRPEGSVSTLKIQRTERGDSAVYLCASSPQAGSTDTQYFGPGTRLTVL.

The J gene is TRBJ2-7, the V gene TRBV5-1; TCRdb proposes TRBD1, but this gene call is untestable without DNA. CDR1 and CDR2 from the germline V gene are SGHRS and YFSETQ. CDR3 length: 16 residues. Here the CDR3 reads CASSHPLGGRDYEQYF.

The CDR3 reads CASTLSGGFGYEQYF. The chain combines TRBV27 with TRBJ2-7; the D gene TCRdb calls, TRBD2, cannot be checked with no DNA. CDR1 is MNHEY, CDR2 SMNVEV, per germline (reference sequence). There are 15 residues in the CDR3.

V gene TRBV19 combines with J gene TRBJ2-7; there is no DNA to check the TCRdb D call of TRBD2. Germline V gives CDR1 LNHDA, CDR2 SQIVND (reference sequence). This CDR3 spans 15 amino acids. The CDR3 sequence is CASSRLAGSSYEQYF.

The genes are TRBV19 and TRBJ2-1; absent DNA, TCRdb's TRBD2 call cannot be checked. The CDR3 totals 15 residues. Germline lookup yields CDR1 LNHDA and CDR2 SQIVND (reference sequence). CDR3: CASSISLVIYNEQFF.

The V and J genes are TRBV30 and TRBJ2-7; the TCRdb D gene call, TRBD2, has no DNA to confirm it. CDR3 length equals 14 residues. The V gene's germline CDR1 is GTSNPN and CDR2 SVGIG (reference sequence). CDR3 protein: CAWSTGLAGAEQYF. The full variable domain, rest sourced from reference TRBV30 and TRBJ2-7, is SQTIHQWPATLVQPVGSPLSLECTVEGTSNPNLYWYRQAAGRGLQLLFYSVGIGQISSEVPQNLSASRPQDRQFILSSKKLLLSDSGFYLCAWSTGLAGAEQYFGPGTRLTVT.

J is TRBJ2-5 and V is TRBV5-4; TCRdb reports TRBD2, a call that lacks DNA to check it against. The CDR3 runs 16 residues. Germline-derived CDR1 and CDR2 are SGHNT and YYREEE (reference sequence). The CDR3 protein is CASSFPGLAMMETQYF.

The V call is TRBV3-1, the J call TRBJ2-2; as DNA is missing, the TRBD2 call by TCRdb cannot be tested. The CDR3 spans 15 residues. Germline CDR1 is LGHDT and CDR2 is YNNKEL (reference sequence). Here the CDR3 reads CASTFLAANTGELFF.

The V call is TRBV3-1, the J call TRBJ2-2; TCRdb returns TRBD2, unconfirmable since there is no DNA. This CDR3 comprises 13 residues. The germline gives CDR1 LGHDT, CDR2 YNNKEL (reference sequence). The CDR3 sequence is CASSQLAPGDLFF. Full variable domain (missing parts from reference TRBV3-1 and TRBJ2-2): DTAVSQTPKYLVTQMGNDKSIKCEQNLGHDTMYWYKQDSKKFLKIMFSYNNKELIINETVPNRFSPKSPDKAHLNLHINSLELGDSAVYFCASSQLAPGDLFFGEGSRLTVL.

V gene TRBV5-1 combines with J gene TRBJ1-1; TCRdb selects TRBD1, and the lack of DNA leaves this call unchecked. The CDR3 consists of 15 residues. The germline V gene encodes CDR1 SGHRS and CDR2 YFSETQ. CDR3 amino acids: CASSWQQGGSTEAFF.

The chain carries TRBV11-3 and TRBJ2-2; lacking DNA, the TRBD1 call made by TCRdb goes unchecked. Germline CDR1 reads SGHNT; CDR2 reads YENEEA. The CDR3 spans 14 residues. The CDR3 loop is CASKAGANTGELFF.

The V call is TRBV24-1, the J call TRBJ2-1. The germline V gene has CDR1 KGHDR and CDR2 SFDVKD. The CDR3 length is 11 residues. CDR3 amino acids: CATSDLDEQFF.

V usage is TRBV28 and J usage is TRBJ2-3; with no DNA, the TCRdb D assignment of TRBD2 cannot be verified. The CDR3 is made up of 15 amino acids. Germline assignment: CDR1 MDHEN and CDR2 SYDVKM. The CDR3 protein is CASSLGGATQYTQYF.

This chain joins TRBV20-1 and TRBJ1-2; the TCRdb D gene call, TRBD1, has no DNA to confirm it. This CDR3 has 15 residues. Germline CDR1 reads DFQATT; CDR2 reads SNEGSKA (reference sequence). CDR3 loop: CSASNQGATRYGYTF.

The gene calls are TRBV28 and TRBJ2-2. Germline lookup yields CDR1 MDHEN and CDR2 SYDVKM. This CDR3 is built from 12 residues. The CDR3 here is CAGGVNTGELFF.

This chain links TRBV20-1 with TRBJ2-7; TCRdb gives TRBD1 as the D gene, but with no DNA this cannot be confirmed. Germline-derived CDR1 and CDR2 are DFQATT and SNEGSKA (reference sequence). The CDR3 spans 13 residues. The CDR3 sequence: CSARGTGRREQYF.

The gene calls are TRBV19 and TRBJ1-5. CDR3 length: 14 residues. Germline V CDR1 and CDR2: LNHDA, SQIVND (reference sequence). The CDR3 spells CASSMGGRHQPQHF.

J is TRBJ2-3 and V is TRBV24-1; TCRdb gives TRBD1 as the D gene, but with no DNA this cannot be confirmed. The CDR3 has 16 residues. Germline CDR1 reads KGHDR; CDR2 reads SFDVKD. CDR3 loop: CATSERTGSFPDTQYF.

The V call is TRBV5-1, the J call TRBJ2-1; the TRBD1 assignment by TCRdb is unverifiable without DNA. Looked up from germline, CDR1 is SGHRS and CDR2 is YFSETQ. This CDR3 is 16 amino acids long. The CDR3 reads CASSNSPGTRNNEQFF.